The 10 T cell receptor beta chains reported below all come from one sample, sequenced in a study of CD8 T cells in ankylosing spondylitis. Their antigen targets remain unknown. General study results and limits: A motif in TCR beta, a set of under ten highly homologous variants, appeared characteristic of ankylosing spondylitis blood.

From the 5' RACE reads, TCRdb called clonotypes with MiXCR, one entry per CDR3 protein. The top ten hold about 19% of the sample, which has some 700,000 distinct CDR3 sequences, roughly 20% seen once. Source material: blood, either unsorted or a sorted T cell fraction (not recorded which). These TCRs come from a male donor with ankylosing spondylitis.

The V and J genes are TRBV27 and TRBJ2-2; D perhaps matches TRBD1 (7 bases). V was shortened by 1 base and J by 7 bases, with 16 bases between the two germline ends. Germline values: CDR1 MNHEY, CDR2 SMNVEV (reference sequence). The CDR3 length is 16 residues. The CDR3 DNA follows: TGTGCCAGCAGTTTATTGTCTACCCAGGGGGGCGGGGAGCTGTTTTTT. Encoded protein: CASSLLSTQGGGELFF.

This chain joins TRBV4-1 and TRBJ1-4; TRBD1 aligns across 8 bases. Germline V gene lookup returns CDR1 MGHRA and CDR2 YSYEKL. The ends lost 1 base at V and 8 bases at J; junction bases unmatched: 6. There are 15 residues in the CDR3. In DNA, the CDR3 is TGCGCCAGCAGCCAAGGTACAGGGGGAGGCGAAAAACTGTTTTTT. Protein product: CASSQGTGGGEKLFF.

This clonotype has only a few counts. V usage is TRBV12-3 or TRBV12-4 and J usage is TRBJ2-3; D is perhaps TRBD2 (6 bases). The CDR3 totals 16 residues. Trimming removed 6 bases from V and 3 bases from J, with 19 bases in between. CDR3 in DNA: TGTGCCAGCAGCATCACTAGTGGGGGGTGGACAGATACGCAGTATTTT. Its protein is CASSITSGGWTDTQYF.

This clonotype was seen ten or more times. The chain combines TRBV12-3 or TRBV12-4 with TRBJ2-7, with TRBD1 matching over 8 bases. V shed 2 bases, J shed 3 bases, and the junction held 3 bases outside the gene matches. This CDR3 spans 14 amino acids. This CDR3 is CASSLRTGSYEQYF. In nucleotides, the CDR3 is TGTGCCAGCAGTTTAAGGACAGGGAGCTACGAGCAGTACTTC.

The table lists this clonotype with a few counts. This sequence joins TRBV6-1 and TRBJ1-1, with 10 positions matching TRBD1. The CDR3 consists of 13 residues. With V trimmed by 6 bases and J by 4 bases, 2 bases remained unmatched. Looked up from germline, CDR1 is MNHNS and CDR2 is SASEGT. CDR3 loop: CASRRQGATEAFF. The CDR3 DNA reads as TGTGCCAGCAGACGACAGGGGGCCACTGAAGCTTTCTTT.

This chain links TRBV12-3 or TRBV12-4 with TRBJ1-3; the match to TRBD1 covers 10 bases. The CDR3 is 13 residues long. The J segment lost 8 bases and the V segment lost 3 bases, leaving 1 base of the junction unmatched. The CDR3 protein is CASSLDRGDTIYF. For the CDR3, the DNA is TGTGCCAGCAGTTTGGACAGGGGGGACACCATATATTTT.

The chain has TRBV12-3 or TRBV12-4 and TRBJ2-7, with 11 positions matching TRBD1. J lost 3 bases, V lost 3 bases, and 4 bases had no gene match. The CDR3 length is 15 residues. CDR3 sequence reads: CASSFRTGGVYEQYF. CDR3 DNA sequence: TGTGCCAGCAGTTTTCGGACAGGGGGCGTCTACGAGCAGTACTTC.

In its sample, this clonotype was seen a few times. The V and J genes are TRBV4-1 and TRBJ1-4; weak D call: TRBD1 (6 bases). Trimming cost V 1 base and J 4 bases, with 13 bases left between them. Germline V lookup: CDR1 MGHRA, CDR2 YSYEKL. CDR3 length: 16 residues. Here the CDR3 DNA reads TGCGCCAGCAGCCAAGCGTACAGGGAGAGTAATGAAAAACTGTTTTTT. This translates into CASSQAYRESNEKLFF.

The V gene is TRBV6-1, the J gene TRBJ1-1, with TRBD1 identical over 7 bases. V shed 10 bases and J 2 bases; nucleotides not matched to a gene: 10. Germline loops: CDR1 MNHNS, CDR2 SASEGT. CDR3 size: 14 residues. CDR3 residues: CAISKGTVNTEAFF. Here the CDR3 DNA reads TGTGCCATATCGAAGGGGACAGTAAACACTGAAGCTTTCTTT.

This clonotype has a count of ten or more. The rearrangement links TRBV14 to TRBJ1-1; possibly TRBD1 for D (6 bases). V gave up 4 bases and J gave up 4 bases, with 13 bases separating them. Germline V gene sequence: CDR1 SGHDN, CDR2 FVKESK. This CDR3 has 14 amino acids. CDR3 amino acids: CASSRWTEITEAFF. The CDR3 nucleotides are TGTGCCAGCAGCCGGTGGACAGAAATCACTGAAGCTTTCTTT.